This T cell receptor beta chain was identified during a study of cytomegalovirus exposure and HLA in healthy donors. Study-wide findings and caveats: A link between a missense DCLRE1C variant and TCR beta V- and J-gene trimming emerged from a later analysis. Links to common viral pathogens appeared, in a later analysis, for several of the most significant clusters.

Primers: 60 Vbeta forward and 13 Jbeta reverse. Data came from immunoSEQ multiplex PCR; TCRdb stores just in-frame clones and leaves some out. Seen here are around 160,000 clones, roughly 85% observed once, and the top ten hold around 9.1%. As concerns this clone: Its antigen is currently unknown.

The V gene end was trimmed by 3 bases and the J gene end by 0 bases; junction bases not matched to a gene: 6. This CDR3 has 18 residues. Looked up from germline, CDR1 is SGHRS and CDR2 is YFSETQ. This clonotype was sampled from a male donor in good health and CMV-seropositive. Source material: PBMCs. The V call is TRBV5-1, the J call TRBJ2-3; 14 bases agree with TRBD2. CDR3 in DNA: TGCGCCAGCAGCTCCGGACTAGCGGGAGGATCTAGCACAGATACGCAGTATTTT. Translating it yields CASSSGLAGGSSTDTQYF.